The 28 T cell receptor beta chains below were found in one sample sequenced in a study of blood T cell repertoires in COVID-19 (dated by TCRdb to the early 2020s). Library generation was performed with the immunoSEQ multiplex PCR assay. TCRdb retrieved this table from immuneACCESS and kept in-frame rearrangements only. Not all clones are present; in checked studies, unresolved V genes account for under half, and no reason is known for the remainder. In all, the sample holds tens of thousands of clones, and 84% of those were seen once. The top ten clones comprise 2.5% to 3% of the sample. The specimen sequenced was peripheral blood. Every receptor here comes from a man aged 50 or older with acute or convalescent COVID-19.

This clone has a single count. The chain is built from TRBV27 and TRBJ2-4; tentative D call: TRBD1 (6 bases). The ends were cut back, 3 bases at V and 0 bases at J, with 9 bases in the middle. Looked up from germline, CDR1 is MNHEY and CDR2 is SMNVEV (reference sequence). This CDR3 has 15 residues. The CDR3: CASSFGTIAKNIQYF. The CDR3 DNA is TGTGCCAGCAGTTTCGGGACAATAGCCAAAAACATTCAGTACTTC.

V usage is TRBV30 and J usage is TRBJ2-1, with 10 bases that match TRBD2. There are 15 residues in the CDR3. Germline V gives CDR1 GTSNPN, CDR2 SVGIG (reference sequence). The V segment lost 5 bases and the J segment 10 bases; nucleotides outside the gene matches: 14. The CDR3 coding sequence is TGTGCCTGGGCGTACCGGCTAGCGGGGGTAGGGGAGCAGTTCTTC. Its protein is CAWAYRLAGVGEQFF.

This sequence joins TRBV14 and TRBJ2-3; 8 nucleotides agree with TRBD2. This CDR3 comprises 14 residues. With 1 base clipped from V and 3 bases from J, the junction kept 0 bases outside the gene matches. Germline V gene sequence: CDR1 SGHDN, CDR2 FVKESK. CDR3 DNA: TGTGCCAGCAGCCAAGCGGGGGGGACAGATACGCAGTATTTT. This codes for CASSQAGGTDTQYF.

The count of this clone is one. This sequence joins TRBV3-1 (or the pseudogene TRBV3-2) and TRBJ1-3, with D uncertain. The CDR3 consists of 17 residues. Germline CDR1 and CDR2: LGHDT and YNNKEL (reference sequence). V lost 0 bases and J 3 bases, leaving 15 bases between the germline ends. CDR3 in amino acids: CASSQDRLRGYGNTIYF. The CDR3 DNA reads TGTGCCAGCAGCCAAGACCGCCTCCGCGGGTATGGAAACACCATATATTTT.

This CDR3 reads CASSPGREPYEQYF. For the CDR3, the DNA is TGTGCCAGCTCACCAGGGCGGGAGCCCTACGAGCAGTACTTC. The V gene is TRBV18, the J gene TRBJ2-7; TRBD2 aligns across 7 bases. This CDR3 comprises 14 residues. Trimming at V came to 2 bases and at J to 2 bases, leaving 3 bases not matched to a gene. CDR1 and CDR2 (germline): KGHSH, LQKENI. Based on the CDR3 plus reference TRBV18 and TRBJ2-7, the full variable domain is NAGVMQNPRHLVRRRGQEARLRCSPMKGHSHVYWYRQLPEEGLKFMVYLQKENIIDESGMPKERFSAEFPKEGPSILRIQQVVRGDSAAYFCASSPGREPYEQYFGPGTRLTVT.

This clone showed up just a few times. The chain couples TRBV10-3 to TRBJ2-7; D unresolved. Germline lookup yields CDR1 ENHRY and CDR2 SYGVKD. Trimming cost V 10 bases and J 2 bases, with 12 bases left between them. The CDR3 covers 12 residues. CDR3 in amino acids: CATQTVTYEQYF. For the CDR3, the DNA is TGTGCCACCCAGACTGTAACCTACGAGCAGTACTTC.

The chain uses TRBV19 and TRBJ2-7; 9 positions match TRBD1. Germline CDR1 and CDR2: LNHDA and SQIVND (reference sequence). This CDR3 comprises 13 residues. The junction had 3 bases not matched to a gene; V was cut back by 3 bases and J by 6 bases. CDR3 DNA sequence: TGTGCCAGTAGTATTGGGACAGGGAGCGAGCAGTACTTC. Amino acids: CASSIGTGSEQYF.

This rearrangement joins TRBV28 to TRBJ1-1, with TRBD1 matching 9 bases. This CDR3 spans 14 amino acids. With 10 bases clipped from V and 1 base from J, the junction kept 7 bases outside the gene matches. Germline-derived CDR1 and CDR2 are MDHEN and SYDVKM. CDR3 nucleotides: TGTGCCACTCAACAGGGGGCGAGGAACACTGAAGCTTTCTTT. This gives the protein CATQQGARNTEAFF.

This clone has just one count. V usage is TRBV2 and J usage is TRBJ1-2; D is unresolved. The V end was cut by 6 bases, the J end by 6 bases, with 11 bases between. The CDR3 consists of 12 residues. From germline, CDR1 is SNHLY and CDR2 FYNNEI. CDR3 nucleotide sequence: TGTGCCAGCAGAACCACTAGGGATGGCTACACCTTC. Translated: CASRTTRDGYTF.

This clone occurred a few times. The chain joins TRBV28 to TRBJ1-1; perhaps TRBD1 as D (5 bases). CDR1 is MDHEN, CDR2 SYDVKM, per germline. This CDR3 comprises 14 residues. V was cut by 5 bases and J by 2 bases, with 12 bases left in between. CDR3 region: CASSVMQGNTEAFF. The CDR3 DNA sequence: TGTGCCAGCAGTGTGATGCAGGGTAACACTGAAGCTTTCTTT. Full variable domain (rest looked up from reference TRBV28 and TRBJ1-1): DVKVTQSSRYLVKRTGEKVFLECVQDMDHENMFWYRQDPGLGLRLIYFSYDVKMKEKGDIPEGYSVSREKKERFSLILESASTNQTSMYLCASSVMQGNTEAFFGQGTRLTVV.

This chain links TRBV10-1 with TRBJ2-2; TRBD1 is a possible D gene (5 bases). CDR3 length equals 16 residues. V was pared by 2 bases and J by 1 base, with 11 bases between. Germline CDR1 and CDR2: WNHNN and SYGVQD (reference sequence). The CDR3 protein is CASSEGRTLNTGELFF. The CDR3, as DNA: TGCGCCAGCAGTGAGGGTAGGACATTGAACACCGGGGAGCTGTTTTTT.

The chain carries TRBV7-3 and TRBJ2-3, with TRBD2 matching over 10 bases. After removal of 5 bases from V and 3 bases from J, the junction contained 5 bases not matched to a gene. CDR3 length equals 15 residues. CDR1 and CDR2 from the germline V gene are SGHTA and FQGTGA. The CDR3 protein is CASSPGAGGTDTQYF. CDR3 nucleotide sequence: TGTGCCAGCAGCCCCGGAGCGGGGGGGACAGATACGCAGTATTTT.

The genes are TRBV19 and TRBJ1-5; TRBD1 matches at 11 bases. The junction had 5 bases not matched to a gene; V was cut back by 3 bases and J by 7 bases. The CDR3 is made up of 15 amino acids. Germline lookup yields CDR1 LNHDA and CDR2 SQIVND (reference sequence). The CDR3 DNA reads as TGTGCCAGTAGTATGGGACAGGGGGTAAGACAGCCCCAGCATTTT. Its protein is CASSMGQGVRQPQHF.

The chain carries TRBV21-1 and TRBJ1-1; the table's D call, TRBD1, has no DNA check behind it. TRBV21-1 is recorded as a pseudogene. CDR3 length: 19 amino acids. CDR3 region: CASSNCVDRGKPGGTEAFF. The DNA of the CDR3 is TGTGCCAGCAGCAATTGTGTGGACAGGGGTAAACCCGGGGGCACTGAAGCTTTCTTT.

This clone has more than one count but fewer than ten. The CDR3 bases are TGTGCCAGTAGTATAAGCGCGGGGGGCGATGAGCAGTTCTTC. This translates into CASSISAGGDEQFF. V is TRBV19 and J is TRBJ2-1; 8 bases match TRBD2. The CDR3 is 14 amino acids. The V and J ends lost 2 bases and 8 bases, in that order; junction bases with no gene match: 5. Germline CDR1 and CDR2: LNHDA and SQIVND (reference sequence).

The J gene is TRBJ1-1, the V gene TRBV7-9, with a weak D call TRBD1 (5 bases). CDR3 length: 14 residues. Germline CDR1 reads SEHNR; CDR2 reads FQNEAQ (reference sequence). V lost 1 base, J lost 3 bases, and 9 bases lay in between. The CDR3 spells CASSLEARDTEAFF. Written as DNA, the CDR3 is TGTGCCAGCAGCTTAGAGGCCAGGGACACTGAAGCTTTCTTT.

The gene calls are TRBV15 and TRBJ2-7, with D possibly being TRBD2 (6 bases). V was pared by 2 bases and J by 5 bases, with 13 bases between. The CDR3 is 14 residues long. CDR1 is LNHNV and CDR2 is YYDKDF in the germline V gene (reference sequence). This CDR3 reads CATSRLTGEDEQYF. Here the CDR3 DNA reads TGTGCCACCAGCAGATTGACGGGGGAGGACGAGCAGTACTTC.

This clone was seen a single time. The rearrangement links TRBV5-6 to TRBJ2-2, with TRBD1 identical over 7 bases. Trimming at V came to 5 bases and at J to 5 bases, leaving 18 bases not matched to a gene. This CDR3 has 18 amino acids. Germline loops: CDR1 SGHDT, CDR2 YYEEEE. Here the CDR3 DNA reads TGTGCCAGCAGTGATCCACCGAGACAGGGATCCTTTACCGGGGAGCTGTTTTTT. It encodes CASSDPPRQGSFTGELFF.

This rearrangement joins TRBV7-3 to TRBJ2-1; weak D call: TRBD2 (5 bases). The germline CDR1 and CDR2 sequences are SGHTA and FQGTGA. Trimming removed 4 bases at V and 0 bases at J, with 7 bases between. CDR3 length: 14 residues. CDR3 amino acids: CASSSGGSYNEQFF. CDR3 in DNA: TGTGCCAGCAGCTCCGGAGGCTCCTACAATGAGCAGTTCTTC.

This chain uses TRBV6-6 with TRBJ2-5; 8 nucleotides align to TRBD2. V lost 6 bases and J lost 5; bases outside the gene matches: 5. CDR1 is MNHNY, CDR2 SVGAGI, per germline (reference sequence). The CDR3 contains 13 residues. DNA for the CDR3: TGTGCCAGCAGCGGGGGGGCCGGGGAGACCCAGTACTTC. Translation gives CASSGGAGETQYF.

The chain employs TRBV7-2 and TRBJ2-3; the D gene is possibly TRBD2 (7 bases). CDR3 length equals 14 residues. Trimming took 6 bases from V and 2 from J, leaving 12 bases between them. CDR1 and CDR2 (germline): SGHTA, FQGNSA. CDR3 sequence reads: CASRNRGATDTQYF. The DNA of the CDR3 is TGTGCCAGCAGAAACCGGGGGGCCACAGATACGCAGTATTTT.

This clone appeared once. The genes are TRBV5-8 and TRBJ2-2; 13 bases map to TRBD2. Trimming took 3 bases from V and 3 from J; bases not matched to a gene: 2. This CDR3 has 16 residues. Germline values: CDR1 SGHTS, CDR2 YDEGEE. CDR3 amino acids: CASSWTSGRDTGELFF. The CDR3, as DNA: TGTGCCAGCAGCTGGACTAGCGGGAGAGACACCGGGGAGCTGTTTTTT. Based on the CDR3 plus reference TRBV5-8 and TRBJ2-2, the full variable domain is EAGVTQSPTHLIKTRGQQATLRCSPISGHTSVYWYQQALGLGLQFLLWYDEGEERNRGNFPPRFSGRQFPNYSSELNVNALELEDSALYLCASSWTSGRDTGELFFGEGSRLTVL.

This chain links TRBV7-6 with TRBJ2-7; 7 bases are a match to TRBD2. The CDR3 has 14 residues. Germline-derived CDR1 and CDR2 are SGHVS and FNYEAQ. V lost 1 base to trimming and J lost 6 bases; unmatched junction nucleotides: 6. The CDR3 DNA is TGTGCCAGCAGCTTAGGGCGGGGGACCTGCGAGCAGTACTTC. It is translated as CASSLGRGTCEQYF.

The V call is TRBV20-1, the J call TRBJ2-5, with no clear D. This CDR3 is built from 11 residues. V was trimmed by 1 base and J by 5 bases, leaving 5 bases between them. Germline CDR1 DFQATT, CDR2 SNEGSKA (reference sequence). The DNA for the CDR3 is TGCAGTGCTAGAGTCCGGGAGACCCAGTACTTC. The encoded protein is CSARVRETQYF.

V and J are TRBV7-9 and TRBJ2-3; 7 bases fit TRBD1. The V and J ends lost 11 bases and 0 bases, in that order; junction bases with no gene match: 8. The length of the CDR3 is 14 residues. CDR1 and CDR2 (germline): SEHNR, FQNEAQ (reference sequence). CDR3 coding DNA: TGTGCCGGTACCGGGACAGAGAGCACAGATACGCAGTATTTT. It codes for CAGTGTESTDTQYF. Full variable domain (missing parts from reference TRBV7-9 and TRBJ2-3): DTGVSQNPRHKITKRGQNVTFRCDPISEHNRLYWYRQTLGQGPEFLTYFQNEAQLEKSRLLSDRFSAERPKGSFSTLEIQRTEQGDSAMYLCAGTGTESTDTQYFGPGTRLTVL.

This clone came up a few times. The genes are TRBV1 and TRBJ1-5. TRBV1 is flagged as a pseudogene. There are 13 residues in the CDR3. The DNA of the CDR3 is TGCACCAGCAGCCAAGACTCCCGTCAGCCCCAGCATTTT. It encodes CTSSQDSRQPQHF.

The V and J genes are TRBV18 and TRBJ2-5; possibly TRBD1 for D (5 bases). Germline values: CDR1 KGHSH, CDR2 LQKENI. This CDR3 has 12 residues. Deletions cut 5 bases from V and 5 bases from J, with 9 bases between. CDR3 bases: TGTGCCAGCTCAAATGGGGCTGAGACCCAGTACTTC. Translation gives CASSNGAETQYF.

The rearrangement uses TRBV9 and TRBJ2-5, with D perhaps matching TRBD2 (5 bases). The CDR3 spans 14 residues. The V gene lost 4 bases and the J gene lost 5 bases, with 15 bases spanning the gap. CDR1 is SGDLS and CDR2 is YYNGEE in the germline V gene. CDR3 loop: CASSPRASLETQYF. The CDR3 DNA is TGTGCCAGCAGCCCTCGGGCTAGCCTGGAGACCCAGTACTTC.